A single sample is the source of the 14 T cell receptor beta chains below, sequenced in a study of T cells in localized non-small cell lung cancer. TCRdb keeps only in-frame clones here, not all; method: immunoSEQ multiplex PCR. The sample shows about 40,000 clones, 81% of them seen only once. The source material was peripheral blood mononuclear cells, sampled before any cancer treatment. The receptors come from an older male donor with stage II lung adenocarcinoma.

The chain recombines TRBV5-4 with TRBJ1-2; D not resolved. The CDR3 runs to 14 residues. CDR1 and CDR2 from the germline V gene are SGHNT and YYREEE (reference sequence). Trimming took 0 bases from V and 4 from J, leaving 10 bases between them. The CDR3 loop reads CASSLVGFGYGYTF. The CDR3 DNA follows: TGTGCCAGCAGCTTGGTAGGGTTCGGCTATGGCTACACCTTC.

The chain couples TRBV18 to TRBJ1-2; perhaps TRBD1 as D (5 bases). In germline, CDR1 is KGHSH, CDR2 LQKENI. The CDR3 consists of 15 residues. Trimming shortened V by 3 bases and J by 8 bases, and 19 bases separated the two germline ends. Written as DNA, the CDR3 is TGTGCCAGCTCACCCGTACGGGCAGAGAGGGGCGGCTACACCTTC. This translates into CASSPVRAERGGYTF.

J is TRBJ2-5 and V is TRBV5-6; 10 bases are shared with TRBD1. This CDR3 is built from 15 residues. Germline CDR1 reads SGHDT; CDR2 reads YYEEEE. V dropped 4 bases and J dropped 5; count of bases not matched to a gene: 8. For the CDR3, the DNA is TGTGCCAGCAGCCTTAGACAGGGGGCTCGTGAGACCCAGTACTTC. It translates to CASSLRQGARETQYF.

The chain carries TRBV30 and TRBJ1-2; 9 bases match TRBD1. Germline CDR1 and CDR2: GTSNPN and SVGIG (reference sequence). V shed 1 base, J shed 5 bases, and the junction held 5 bases outside the gene matches. This CDR3 comprises 14 residues. CDR3 sequence (DNA): TGTGCCTGGAGTGAGGACAGGGGTGTTTATGGCTACACCTTC. Its protein product is CAWSEDRGVYGYTF.

The CDR3 is CASRTSGFSYEQYF. The CDR3 DNA follows: TGTGCCAGCAGGACTAGCGGTTTTTCCTACGAGCAGTACTTC. This chain connects TRBV14 to TRBJ2-7; the match to TRBD2 covers 9 bases. J lost 1 base, V lost 6 bases, and 4 bases had no gene match. The CDR3 extends over 14 amino acids. Germline CDR1 is SGHDN and CDR2 is FVKESK.

A word on this clone: One end of the junction varies from germline; a read error may be responsible. V and J are TRBV7-2 and TRBJ1-2, with TRBD1 matching 8 bases. Germline-derived CDR1 and CDR2 are SGHTA and FQGNSA. CDR3 length equals 14 residues. The CDR3 coding sequence is TGCGCCAGCAGCCAAGTTTCGACAGGGGATGGCTACACCTTC. Translation: CASSQVSTGDGYTF.

The chain combines TRBV5-1 with TRBJ2-7; tentative D call: TRBD2 (6 bases). The CDR3 is 16 amino acids. Trimming cost V 3 bases and J 7 bases, with 23 bases left between them. Germline V gene sequence: CDR1 SGHRS, CDR2 YFSETQ. DNA for the CDR3: TGCGCCAGCAGCTCGGGAACGGGACTTGCCCAACGAGAGCAGTACTTC. Translating gives CASSSGTGLAQREQYF.

This clone has just a few counts. The chain is built from TRBV6-6 and TRBJ2-1; perhaps TRBD1 as D (6 bases). CDR3 length equals 12 residues. Trimming took off 4 bases at V and 7 bases at J, with 8 bases between the two ends. Germline loops: CDR1 MNHNY, CDR2 SVGAGI (reference sequence). The CDR3 sequence is CASSLTGNEQFF. As DNA, the CDR3 is TGTGCCAGCAGTTTAACAGGGAATGAGCAGTTCTTC.

This chain connects TRBV7-2 to TRBJ2-7; 9 bases align to TRBD1. V shed 2 bases, J shed 6 bases, and the junction held 5 bases outside the gene matches. This CDR3 contains 14 residues. CDR1 is SGHTA and CDR2 is FQGNSA in the germline V gene. The CDR3 coding sequence is TGTGCCAGCAGCTTATTATTACAGGGGGCCGAGCAGTACTTC. Protein product: CASSLLLQGAEQYF.

The rearrangement links TRBV18 to TRBJ1-1; D possibly corresponds to TRBD1 (5 bases). Germline CDR1 reads KGHSH; CDR2 reads LQKENI. With 0 bases removed from V and 1 base from J, the gap between germline ends came to 18 bases. CDR3 length: 18 amino acids. In nucleotides, the CDR3 is TGTGCCAGCTCACCACCGAACGCAGGCAGGGAAGGGAACACTGAAGCTTTCTTT. Amino acid sequence: CASSPPNAGREGNTEAFF.

The chain employs TRBV2 and TRBJ2-7; 7 bases are shared with TRBD1. The CDR3 spans 15 residues. Germline V CDR1 and CDR2: SNHLY, FYNNEI. V dropped 4 bases and J dropped 0; count of bases not matched to a gene: 6. In DNA, the CDR3 is TGTGCCAGCAGTGTTTCACAGGGGCCCTCCTACGAGCAGTACTTC. Its protein is CASSVSQGPSYEQYF.

The V and J genes are TRBV30 and TRBJ2-5; tentative D call: TRBD2 (5 bases). Per the germline V gene, CDR1 is GTSNPN and CDR2 is SVGIG (reference sequence). Trimming took off 5 bases at V and 4 bases at J, with 11 bases between the two ends. The CDR3 has 12 residues. DNA for the CDR3: TGTGCCTGGGGGAACGGGATAGAGACCCAGTACTTC. Translation: CAWGNGIETQYF.

This chain connects TRBV29-1 to TRBJ1-1; 8 bases align to TRBD1. CDR3 length: 14 residues. CDR1 is SQVTM, CDR2 ANQGSEA, per germline. J gave up 3 bases and V 5 bases, and 8 bases lay outside the gene matches. The CDR3 region is CSVKAAGGYTEAFF. The CDR3 region has the DNA TGCAGCGTTAAAGCCGCAGGGGGCTACACTGAAGCTTTCTTT.

This clone was observed a few times. The chain couples TRBV4-3 to TRBJ1-5; D gene ambiguous. Germline CDR1 and CDR2: LGHNA and YSLEER. Between the trimmed V and J ends, which lost 1 base and 6 bases, there was a span of 7 bases. The CDR3 sequence is 13 residues long. The CDR3 protein is CASSQVLGQPQHF. CDR3 DNA sequence: TGCGCCAGCAGCCAAGTTCTCGGTCAGCCCCAGCATTTT.